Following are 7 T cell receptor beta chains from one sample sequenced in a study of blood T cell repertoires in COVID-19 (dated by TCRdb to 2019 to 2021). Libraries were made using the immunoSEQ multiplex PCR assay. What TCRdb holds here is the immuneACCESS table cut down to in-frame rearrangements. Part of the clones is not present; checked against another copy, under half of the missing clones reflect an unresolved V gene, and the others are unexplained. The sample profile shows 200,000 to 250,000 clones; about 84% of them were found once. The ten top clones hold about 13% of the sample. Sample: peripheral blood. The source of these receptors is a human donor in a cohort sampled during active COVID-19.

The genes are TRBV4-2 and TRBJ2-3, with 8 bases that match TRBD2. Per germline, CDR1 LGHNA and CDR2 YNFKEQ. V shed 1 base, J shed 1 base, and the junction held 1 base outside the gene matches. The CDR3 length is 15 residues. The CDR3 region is CASSQAAGGTDTQYF. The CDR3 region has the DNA TGTGCCAGCAGCCAAGCAGCGGGAGGCACAGATACGCAGTATTTT.

CDR3 in DNA: TGTGCCAGCAGCCGGGAGTCCAATAGCAATCAGCCCCAGCATTTT. It specifies CASSRESNSNQPQHF. The chain employs TRBV7-2 and TRBJ1-5, with unresolved D. V lost 5 bases and J 0 bases, leaving 11 bases between the germline ends. CDR1 is SGHTA and CDR2 is FQGNSA in the germline V gene. The CDR3 extends over 15 amino acids.

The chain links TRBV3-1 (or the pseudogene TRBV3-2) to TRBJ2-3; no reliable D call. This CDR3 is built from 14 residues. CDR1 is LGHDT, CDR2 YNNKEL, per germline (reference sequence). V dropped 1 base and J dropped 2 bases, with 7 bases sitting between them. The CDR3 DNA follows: TGTGCCAGCAGCCAAGGCGGAGTCACAGATACGCAGTATTTT. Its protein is CASSQGGVTDTQYF.

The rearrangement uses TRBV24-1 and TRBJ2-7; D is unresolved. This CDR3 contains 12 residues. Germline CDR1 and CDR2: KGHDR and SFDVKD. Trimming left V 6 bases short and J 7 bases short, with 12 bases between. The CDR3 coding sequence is TGTGCCACCAGTTCGGCAGGCCGGGAGCAGTACTTC. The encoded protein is CATSSAGREQYF.

The CDR3 region is CATQNGGTDTQYF. DNA of the CDR3: TGTGCCACCCAAAACGGAGGCACAGATACGCAGTATTTT. V usage is TRBV15 and J usage is TRBJ2-3; D remains ambiguous. V gave up 8 bases and J gave up 1 base, with 10 bases separating them. The CDR3 is 13 residues long. Germline V CDR1 and CDR2: LNHNV, YYDKDF (reference sequence). Together with reference TRBV15 and TRBJ2-3, the CDR3 gives the full variable domain: DAMVIQNPRYQVTQFGKPVTLSCSQTLNHNVMYWYQQKSSQAPKLLFHYYDKDFNNEADTPDNFQSRRPNTSFCFLDIRSPGLGDTAMYLCATQNGGTDTQYFGPGTRLTVL.

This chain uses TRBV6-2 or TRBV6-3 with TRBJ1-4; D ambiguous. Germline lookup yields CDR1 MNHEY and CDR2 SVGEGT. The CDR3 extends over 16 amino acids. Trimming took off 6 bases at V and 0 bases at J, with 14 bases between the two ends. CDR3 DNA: TGTGCCAGCAGCCCTCGGCGGAGAGCAACTAATGAAAAACTGTTTTTT. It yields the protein CASSPRRRATNEKLFF.

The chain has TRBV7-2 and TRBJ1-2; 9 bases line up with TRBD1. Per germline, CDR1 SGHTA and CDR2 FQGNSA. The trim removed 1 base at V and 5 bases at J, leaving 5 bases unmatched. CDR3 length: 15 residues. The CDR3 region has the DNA TGTGCCAGCAGCTTAGGCCCCGGGACAGGGTATGGCTACACCTTC. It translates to CASSLGPGTGYGYTF.